These 28 T cell receptor beta chains were sequenced from one sample in a study of technical replicates of blood from several donors. Assay used: immunoSEQ multiplex PCR; TCRdb lists only in-frame clones, some missing. This sample has roughly 70,000 clones, with roughly 93% found just once. Sequencing used T cells isolated from PBMCs. The source is a human donor in good health.

This clone has only a few counts. The V and J genes are TRBV18 and TRBJ1-1; D perhaps matches TRBD1 (6 bases). CDR3 length: 15 residues. The germline gives CDR1 KGHSH, CDR2 LQKENI. V lost 6 bases to trimming and J lost 1 base, with 15 bases between them. CDR3: CASSHTTGPNTEAFF. CDR3 DNA: TGTGCCAGCTCGCATACCACAGGGCCGAACACTGAAGCTTTCTTT.

The chain uses TRBV7-9 and TRBJ1-2; no clear D. Germline V gene lookup returns CDR1 SEHNR and CDR2 FQNEAQ (reference sequence). This CDR3 is 12 amino acids long. V lost 4 bases, J lost 4 bases, and 7 bases lay in between. This CDR3 reads CASSSEGYGYTF. The CDR3 DNA reads TGTGCCAGCAGCTCTGAGGGCTATGGCTACACCTTC.

The V and J genes are TRBV11-2 and TRBJ2-5, with no clear D. Germline CDR1 reads SGHAT; CDR2 reads FQNNGV. CDR3 length equals 14 residues. Deletions cut 1 base from V and 3 bases from J, with 9 bases between. CDR3 amino acids: CASSLGAREETQYF. The DNA for the CDR3 is TGTGCCAGCAGCTTAGGGGCCAGAGAAGAGACCCAGTACTTC. Full variable domain (missing parts from reference TRBV11-2 and TRBJ2-5): EAGVAQSPRYKIIEKRQSVAFWCNPISGHATLYWYQQILGQGPKLLIQFQNNGVVDDSQLPKDRFSAERLKGVDSTLKIQPAKLEDSAVYLCASSLGAREETQYFGPGTRLLVL.

The chain is built from TRBV14 and TRBJ2-7; D is perhaps TRBD2 (6 bases). Germline CDR1 is SGHDN and CDR2 is FVKESK. The V gene lost 0 bases and the J gene lost 7 bases, with 10 bases spanning the gap. There are 13 residues in the CDR3. The CDR3 DNA follows: TGTGCCAGCAGCCAAGACAGCGGGCGGGAGCAGTACTTC. This sequence encodes CASSQDSGREQYF.

The chain uses TRBV6-5 and TRBJ1-1, with unresolved D. This CDR3 is built from 13 residues. Germline assignment: CDR1 MNHEY and CDR2 SVGAGI. The V gene lost 6 bases and the J gene lost 1 base, with 9 bases spanning the gap. The CDR3 nucleotides are TGTGCCAGCAGGTACGGAGGGAACACTGAAGCTTTCTTT. It encodes CASRYGGNTEAFF.

The V call is TRBV10-1, the J call TRBJ2-7; 7 nucleotides agree with TRBD1. The CDR3 loop spans 14 amino acids. V shed 2 bases, J shed 2 bases, and the junction held 3 bases outside the gene matches. Per the germline V gene, CDR1 is WNHNN and CDR2 is SYGVQD (reference sequence). The CDR3 nucleotides are TGCGCCAGCAGTGAGCGGGGACAGACCTACGAGCAGTACTTC. Its translation: CASSERGQTYEQYF.

The sample holds one count of this clone. The chain has TRBV11-2 and TRBJ2-7, with TRBD2 identical over 8 bases. V lost 5 bases to trimming and J lost 4 bases; unmatched junction nucleotides: 10. Germline-derived CDR1 and CDR2 are SGHAT and FQNNGV. The CDR3 contains 15 residues. The CDR3 nucleotides read TGTGCCAGCAGCCGGTCCGGGACTAGTCATTACGAGCAGTACTTC. It codes for CASSRSGTSHYEQYF.

The chain couples TRBV6-1 to TRBJ1-1; D not resolved. The V gene lost 8 bases and the J gene lost 4 bases, with 11 bases spanning the gap. The CDR3 runs to 12 residues. Germline lookup yields CDR1 MNHNS and CDR2 SASEGT. The CDR3 bases are TGTGCCAGCGGTAGACAACGCACTGAAGCTTTCTTT. This encodes CASGRQRTEAFF.

This chain links TRBV10-3 with TRBJ1-1; no clear D gene. V was shortened by 0 bases and J by 0 bases, with 14 bases between the two germline ends. The CDR3 contains 17 residues. In germline, CDR1 is ENHRY, CDR2 SYGVKD. The CDR3 here is CAISESRRRDMNTEAFF. CDR3 sequence (DNA): TGTGCCATCAGTGAGTCGAGGAGACGCGATATGAACACTGAAGCTTTCTTT.

The chain employs TRBV5-1 and TRBJ2-2; TRBD1 might be the D (5 bases). Germline lookup yields CDR1 SGHRS and CDR2 YFSETQ. The CDR3 consists of 14 residues. Trimming removed 4 bases from V and 6 bases from J, with 13 bases in between. CDR3 sequence reads: CASSPGMGPGELFF. In DNA form, the CDR3 reads TGCGCCAGCAGCCCTGGCATGGGGCCCGGGGAGCTGTTTTTT.

V gene TRBV14 combines with J gene TRBJ1-2; a weak D match, TRBD1 (5 bases). The CDR3 is 13 amino acids. Germline-derived CDR1 and CDR2 are SGHDN and FVKESK. V shed 5 bases and J shed 4 bases, with 11 bases lying between them. CDR3 loop: CASSSRQIYGYTF. CDR3 nucleotides: TGTGCCAGCAGCTCGCGACAGATCTATGGCTACACCTTC. Full variable domain (rest looked up from reference TRBV14 and TRBJ1-2): EAGVTQFPSHSVIEKGQTVTLRCDPISGHDNLYWYRRVMGKEIKFLLHFVKESKQDESGMPNNRFLAERTGGTYSTLKVQPAELEDSGVYFCASSSRQIYGYTFGSGTRLTVV.

The chain carries TRBV19 and TRBJ1-2, with D possibly being TRBD1 (5 bases). V lost 2 bases, J lost 8 bases, and 15 bases lay in between. CDR1 and CDR2 (germline): LNHDA, SQIVND (reference sequence). The CDR3 consists of 14 residues. In DNA form, the CDR3 reads TGTGCCAGTAGTATACGACGCGGGGGTTGGGGCTACACCTTC. This gives the protein CASSIRRGGWGYTF.

This chain connects TRBV18 to TRBJ1-5; D gene unclear. Trimming removed 3 bases from V and 9 bases from J, with 15 bases in between. The CDR3 consists of 14 residues. Germline V gives CDR1 KGHSH, CDR2 LQKENI. The CDR3 nucleotides are TGTGCCAGCTCACCCGCCCGGACTGGGTGGCCCCAGCATTTT. This translates into CASSPARTGWPQHF.

The chain couples TRBV5-4 to TRBJ1-4; 7 bases are shared with TRBD1. V was pared by 4 bases and J by 5 bases, with 8 bases of the junction left unmatched. The CDR3 has 15 residues. In germline, CDR1 is SGHNT, CDR2 YYREEE (reference sequence). CDR3 coding DNA: TGTGCCAGCAGCCTCCCGGGACAGACGAATGAAAAACTGTTTTTT. Translated, it gives CASSLPGQTNEKLFF.

V usage is TRBV21-1 and J usage is TRBJ2-7; TRBD1, as called in the table, went unchecked against the DNA. TRBV21-1 is tagged as a pseudogene. The CDR3 has 14 residues. CDR3 in DNA: TGTGCCAGCAGCAACGGGACAGGGGGCCACGAGCAGTACTTC. Residues: CASSNGTGGHEQYF.

The chain recombines TRBV27 with TRBJ2-7; 7 positions match TRBD2. The V gene end was trimmed by 8 bases and the J gene end by 3 bases; junction bases not matched to a gene: 13. CDR3 length: 15 amino acids. Per germline, CDR1 MNHEY and CDR2 SMNVEV (reference sequence). CDR3 amino acids: CASCQGGADSYEQYF. In DNA form, the CDR3 reads TGTGCCAGCTGCCAGGGAGGGGCAGACAGCTACGAGCAGTACTTC.

The V call is TRBV4-1, the J call TRBJ1-3, with unresolved D. The CDR3 sequence is 15 residues long. CDR1 and CDR2 from the germline V gene are MGHRA and YSYEKL. Trimming stripped 0 bases from V and 5 bases from J, with 11 bases between. CDR3 amino acids: CASSQDPPARNTIYF. The CDR3 DNA is TGCGCCAGCAGCCAAGATCCACCCGCGCGAAACACCATATATTTT.

V and J are TRBV6-5 and TRBJ1-1, with D possibly TRBD1 on 6 matching bases. V was shortened by 0 bases and J by 8 bases, with 10 bases between the two germline ends. From germline, CDR1 is MNHEY and CDR2 SVGAGI. CDR3 length equals 13 residues. Written as DNA, the CDR3 is TGTGCCAGCAGTTACTCGCTGACAGGAGAAGCTTTCTTT. Translating it yields CASSYSLTGEAFF.

The chain joins TRBV29-1 to TRBJ2-7; possibly TRBD2 for D (6 bases). Deletions cut 0 bases from V and 3 bases from J, with 15 bases between. CDR3 length: 15 residues. The germline gives CDR1 SQVTM, CDR2 ANQGSEA. The CDR3 protein is CSVEEEGRGGYEQYF. The CDR3 DNA reads TGCAGCGTTGAAGAGGAGGGAAGGGGAGGCTACGAGCAGTACTTC.

CDR3 sequence reads: CASSLEGGRMNTEAFF. CDR3 nucleotides: TGTGCCAGCAGCTTAGAGGGGGGGCGGATGAACACTGAAGCTTTCTTT. J is TRBJ1-1 and V is TRBV7-9, with D maybe TRBD1 (6 bases). Trimming pared 1 base from V and 0 bases from J, leaving 12 bases between. This CDR3 spans 16 amino acids. Germline V CDR1 and CDR2: SEHNR, FQNEAQ (reference sequence).

This clone appeared once. This rearrangement joins TRBV6-1 to TRBJ2-1; TRBD2 matches at 12 bases. The germline V gene has CDR1 MNHNS and CDR2 SASEGT. J gave up 6 bases and V 4 bases, and 4 bases lay outside the gene matches. This CDR3 contains 15 residues. CDR3 coding DNA: TGTGCCAGCAGTGGGCTAGCGGGAGGGTCCAATGAGCAGTTCTTC. Protein: CASSGLAGGSNEQFF.

The V gene is TRBV5-4, the J gene TRBJ1-2, with 7 bases matching TRBD1. Germline CDR1 is SGHNT and CDR2 is YYREEE (reference sequence). With 3 bases clipped from V and 1 base from J, the junction kept 9 bases outside the gene matches. The length of the CDR3 is 16 residues. Written as DNA, the CDR3 is TGTGCCAGCAGCTCATCCCGGGACAGACTTAACTATGGCTACACCTTC. It translates to CASSSSRDRLNYGYTF.

The V gene is TRBV4-1, the J gene TRBJ1-2; D is perhaps TRBD1 (5 bases). Germline V CDR1 and CDR2: MGHRA, YSYEKL. V dropped 3 bases and J dropped 8 bases, with 7 bases sitting between them. CDR3 size: 11 residues. CDR3 DNA: TGCGCCAGCAGCCACGGGGGAGGCTACACCTTC. Translation: CASSHGGGYTF.

The CDR3 region has the DNA TGTGCCAGCAGTTCTACTAGCGGTAGCAAGACCCAGTACTTC. Translating it yields CASSSTSGSKTQYF. V usage is TRBV28 and J usage is TRBJ2-5, with TRBD2 identical over 8 bases. This CDR3 is 14 amino acids long. The trim removed 4 bases at V and 6 bases at J, leaving 7 bases unmatched. The germline gives CDR1 MDHEN, CDR2 SYDVKM.

V and J are TRBV30 and TRBJ1-2; TRBD1 is a possible D gene (5 bases). Germline CDR1 and CDR2: GTSNPN and SVGIG (reference sequence). CDR3 length: 21 residues. V was cut by 2 bases and J by 5 bases, with 36 bases left in between. The CDR3 nucleotides are TGTGCCTGGAGTTCCACCAAAGTAGCGGGGGGGGACCGGGGAGCAAAATATGGCTACACCTTC. It yields the protein CAWSSTKVAGGDRGAKYGYTF.

This clone was observed a single time. This chain joins TRBV28 and TRBJ1-1; 9 nucleotides agree with TRBD1. V was clipped by 7 bases and J by 10 bases; unmatched bases: 13. Germline values: CDR1 MDHEN, CDR2 SYDVKM. The CDR3 is 14 amino acids. The CDR3 bases are TGTGCCAGCAACACAGGGGGCCTTATCGGGGGAGCTTTCTTT. Translation: CASNTGGLIGGAFF.

The chain is built from TRBV13 and TRBJ2-5; 7 positions agree with TRBD2. The CDR3 length is 16 residues. Germline-derived CDR1 and CDR2 are PRHDT and FYEKMQ (reference sequence). J gave up 5 bases and V 5 bases, and 14 bases lay outside the gene matches. DNA of the CDR3: TGTGCCAGCAGCCCCCCTTGGCGGGAGAGCCACGAGACCCAGTACTTC. Protein product: CASSPPWRESHETQYF.

The V gene is TRBV5-1, the J gene TRBJ2-5; D remains unclear. V was pared by 1 base and J by 0 bases, with 7 bases between. Germline CDR1 and CDR2: SGHRS and YFSETQ. This CDR3 contains 14 residues. The CDR3 DNA reads as TGCGCCAGCAGCTTGATGGCCTACCAAGAGACCCAGTACTTC. This translates into CASSLMAYQETQYF.